Each of the 11 T cell receptor beta chains below was sequenced from the same sample in a study of T cell changes during pregnancy in multiple sclerosis. Here immunoSEQ multiplex PCR was the method, and the copy in TCRdb shows in-frame clones only, minus some. Here the sample spans some 77,000 clones, roughly 91% being singletons. Here the sequenced sample was peripheral blood, taken after pregnancy. The receptors stem from a female donor in good health, enrolled as a control in a pregnancy study.

The J gene is TRBJ1-2, the V gene TRBV7-8; D is uncertain. The germline CDR1 and CDR2 sequences are SGHVS and FQNEAQ. The CDR3 is 14 residues long. V was pared by 3 bases and J by 8 bases, with 16 bases between. CDR3 protein: CASSFYEGLLGYTF. The CDR3 DNA sequence: TGTGCCAGCAGCTTCTATGAGGGTTTGTTAGGCTACACCTTC.

J is TRBJ2-1 and V is TRBV7-9, with D unresolved. This CDR3 has 16 amino acids. Germline CDR1 is SEHNR and CDR2 is FQNEAQ (reference sequence). The V end lost 4 bases, the J end lost 4 bases, and 17 bases lay between the germline ends. CDR3 amino acids: CASSSIDDIFYNEQFF. The CDR3 DNA reads as TGTGCCAGCAGCTCCATCGACGACATCTTTTACAATGAGCAGTTCTTC.

The V gene is TRBV27, the J gene TRBJ1-1; D is uncertain. This CDR3 is built from 10 residues. The V gene lost 8 bases and the J gene lost 11 bases, with 12 bases spanning the gap. CDR1 MNHEY and CDR2 SMNVEV come from the germline V gene (reference sequence). CDR3 nucleotides: TGTGCCAGCGTCGGATGGAGGGCTTTCTTT. Translating it yields CASVGWRAFF.

This clone appeared a single time. The J gene is TRBJ1-2, the V gene TRBV5-6; 7 bases line up with TRBD1. This CDR3 is built from 15 residues. V was clipped by 3 bases and J by 3 bases; unmatched bases: 8. Germline-derived CDR1 and CDR2 are SGHDT and YYEEEE. The CDR3, as DNA: TGTGCCAGCAGCTGGCCTGGACAGGAGGACTATGGCTACACCTTC. Its translation: CASSWPGQEDYGYTF.

This chain connects TRBV28 to TRBJ1-2; perhaps TRBD1 as D (5 bases). Between the trimmed V and J ends, which lost 5 bases and 2 bases, there was a span of 9 bases. Germline loops: CDR1 MDHEN, CDR2 SYDVKM. The CDR3 is 13 amino acids. The CDR3 DNA is TGTGCCAGCAGTCCAGGACAAAACTATGGCTACACCTTC. Translated: CASSPGQNYGYTF.

The chain employs TRBV28 and TRBJ1-2, with 7 bases identical to TRBD1. The V and J ends lost 7 bases and 2 bases, in that order; junction bases with no gene match: 4. The CDR3 length is 13 residues. Looked up from germline, CDR1 is MDHEN and CDR2 is SYDVKM. The CDR3 loop reads CASNNRGNYGYTF. In DNA form, the CDR3 reads TGTGCCAGCAACAACAGGGGAAACTATGGCTACACCTTC.

The gene calls are TRBV7-3 and TRBJ1-1; 7 positions match TRBD1. V trimming: 3 bases; J trimming: 1 base; junction bases outside the gene matches: 8. This CDR3 region has 16 residues. Germline assignment: CDR1 SGHTA and CDR2 FQGTGA. The CDR3 spells CASSFQGGKANTEAFF. As DNA, the CDR3 is TGTGCCAGCAGCTTCCAGGGGGGCAAAGCGAACACTGAAGCTTTCTTT.

The chain employs TRBV5-1 and TRBJ2-1; the D is unclear. In germline, CDR1 is SGHRS, CDR2 YFSETQ. The CDR3 is 15 residues long. V was shortened by 0 bases and J by 4 bases, with 11 bases between the two germline ends. CDR3 DNA sequence: TGCGCCAGCAGCTTGGGTGGTACAGCTTACAATGAGCAGTTCTTC. This codes for CASSLGGTAYNEQFF.

The V call is TRBV13, the J call TRBJ2-3; 7 bases are a match to TRBD2. Germline loops: CDR1 PRHDT, CDR2 FYEKMQ (reference sequence). The V segment lost 6 bases and the J segment 0 bases; nucleotides outside the gene matches: 12. This CDR3 region has 17 residues. The CDR3 is CASRKLITGGSTDTQYF. The CDR3 DNA reads as TGTGCCAGCAGAAAGCTTATTACCGGGGGGAGCACAGATACGCAGTATTTT.

This chain links TRBV7-2 with TRBJ2-3; D might be TRBD1 (5 bases). The CDR3 contains 13 residues. CDR1 is SGHTA and CDR2 is FQGNSA in the germline V gene. Trimming pared 5 bases from V and 8 bases from J, leaving 14 bases between. In DNA form, the CDR3 reads TGTGCCAGCAGCCCCAGGGTTTTGGGTACGCAGTATTTT. Its translation: CASSPRVLGTQYF.

The gene calls are TRBV6-1 and TRBJ2-1, with D possibly TRBD2 on 6 matching bases. This CDR3 region has 15 residues. Trimming stripped 0 bases from V and 4 bases from J, with 10 bases between. From germline, CDR1 is MNHNS and CDR2 SASEGT. This CDR3 reads CASSEAYGRYNEQFF. In DNA form, the CDR3 reads TGTGCCAGCAGTGAAGCGTACGGGAGATACAATGAGCAGTTCTTC.